This T cell receptor beta chain was captured in a study of OX40 agonist ivuxolimab in advanced cancers. Study details: An agonistic anti-OX40 (CD134) antibody, ivuxolimab, was used to treat the patients.

Germline V gene data show CDR1 as SGHTA and CDR2 as FQGNSA. CDR3 size: 15 residues. The germline V and J ends were trimmed by 2 bases and 0 bases, with 10 bases remaining between them. TCRdb's copy holds only in-frame clones and misses some; the assay was immunoSEQ multiplex PCR. The sample holds under 85,000 clones; roughly 84% are singletons and the top ten take 0.2% to 0.3%. The sequence was collected from an adult with an advanced solid tumor such as melanoma, head and neck, liver or kidney cancer. The source was CD4+ or CD8+ T cells sorted from blood, collected in a trial of the OX40 agonist ivuxolimab. The V call is TRBV7-2, the J call TRBJ1-1; a weak D match, TRBD1 (6 bases). The CDR3 coding sequence is TGTGCCAGCAGCTTACAGGGGACCTTGAACACTGAAGCTTTCTTT. Its protein product is CASSLQGTLNTEAFF.